One sample yielded the 5 T cell receptor beta chains listed below, sequenced in a study of read filtering for tumor transcriptome and immune sequencing. This library used around 0.4 ug RNA and molecular barcoded adaptors spanning alpha/delta and beta/gamma chains. One entry per CDR3 protein, called by TCRdb with MiXCR from the reads. The sample shows about 48,000 distinct CDR3 sequences, roughly a fifth of them seen only once. Source material: a population of CD138-negative cells sorted from bone marrow. The receptors here all came from a donor at least 40 years old with multiple myeloma.

This clonotype occurred many times. The rearrangement links TRBV12-5 to TRBJ2-5, with a possible D match to TRBD1 (6 bases). The V end lost 7 bases, the J end lost 2 bases, and 8 bases lay between the germline ends. Germline CDR1 and CDR2: LGHNT and FRNRAP. The CDR3 covers 12 residues. The CDR3 spells CASAGQQETQYF. In DNA form, the CDR3 reads TGTGCTAGTGCCGGACAGCAAGAGACCCAGTACTTC. Full variable domain (remainder filled in from reference TRBV12-5 and TRBJ2-5): DARVTQTPRHKVTEMGQEVTMRCQPILGHNTVFWYRQTMMQGLELLAYFRNRAPLDDSGMPKDRFSAEMPDATLATLKIQPSEPRDSAVYFCASAGQQETQYFGPGTRLLVL.

Regarding this clonotype: A clone one base away is much larger, so this may be a read error. V and J are TRBV7-2 and TRBJ1-1; no clear D. Germline CDR1 and CDR2: SGHTA and FQGNSA. The CDR3 is made up of 17 amino acids. The chain's CDR3 is CVSSLAVASDMNTEAFF. CDR3 coding DNA: TGTGTCAGCAGCTTAGCGGTGGCTTCCGACATGAACACTGAAGCTTTCTTT.

This clonotype was seen many times. The chain links TRBV19 to TRBJ2-3; TRBD2 matches 8 bases. V shed 6 bases and J 3 bases; nucleotides not matched to a gene: 8. CDR1 is LNHDA, CDR2 SQIVND, per germline (reference sequence). The CDR3 sequence is 15 residues long. This chain's CDR3 is CASRDSGGPTDTQYF. Here the CDR3 DNA reads TGTGCCAGTAGAGACTCGGGAGGGCCAACAGATACGCAGTATTTT.

This clonotype was seen at least ten times. The chain has TRBV29-1 and TRBJ2-7; 10 nucleotides agree with TRBD1. V shed 3 bases and J 5 bases; nucleotides not matched to a gene: 13. Germline-derived CDR1 and CDR2 are SQVTM and ANQGSEA. The length of the CDR3 is 16 residues. This CDR3 is CSVDPSPGTGDHEQYF. The DNA of the CDR3 is TGCAGCGTTGACCCTTCCCCCGGGACAGGGGACCACGAGCAGTACTTC.

This clonotype was picked up many times. The chain links TRBV7-9 to TRBJ2-2; D might be TRBD1 (6 bases). With 3 bases removed from V and 6 bases from J, the gap between germline ends came to 20 bases. Germline CDR1 reads SEHNR; CDR2 reads FQNEAQ (reference sequence). The CDR3 extends over 17 amino acids. The CDR3 loop reads CASSFHLSTGTAGELFF. As DNA, the CDR3 is TGTGCCAGCAGCTTCCACCTTAGTACAGGGACCGCCGGGGAGCTGTTTTTT.